The entry that follows covers one TCR beta chain sequence. The sample comes from a study of T cell repertoires in cytomegalovirus infection. TCRdb recomputed calls from the reads with MiXCR, one row per CDR3 protein. The sample lists 250,000 to 300,000 distinct CDR3 sequences, 20% to 30% occurring once. Per germline, CDR1 MNHEY and CDR2 SMNVEV (reference sequence). The CDR3 contains 17 residues. Trimming cost V 5 bases and J 0 bases; bases outside gene matches: 11. The TCR originated in a human donor in good health (CMV status not recorded). Some clones in this sample may be carry-over from other donors' samples. The sequenced sample consisted of PBMCs. This rearrangement joins TRBV27 to TRBJ2-7, with 9 bases aligning to TRBD1. The DNA of the CDR3 is TGTGCCAGCAGTCCGACACCCGGGACAGGGAGCTCCTACGAGCAGTACGTC. It specifies CASSPTPGTGSSYEQYV.